The rows below give T cell receptor beta chains drawn from one sample of a study of long-term antiretroviral therapy in people with HIV. The protocol was immunoSEQ multiplex PCR, while the TCRdb copy is restricted to in-frame clones and leaves out a portion. The profile shows roughly 37,000 clones, approximately 80% of them singletons. The sample in question was unsorted PBMCs, obtained 3.4 years after starting antiretroviral therapy. The receptors originated from a man under 40 with HIV. CDR3s include the opening cysteine and the closing phenylalanine or tryptophan. Fields, in order: J gene, clone size, D gene, V gene, CDR3 DNA, CDR3 protein. The D gene is left open where the match is weak. Only some rows state a clone size, as once, few, many or a class for expanded clones.

TRBJ2-1 . . TRBV5-1 TGCGCCAGCAGCCAAGGTACCGACAAGAGCAATGAGCAGTTCTTC CASSQGTDKSNEQFF
TRBJ2-1 . . TRBV7-3 TGTGCCAGCAGCTCCGCCCTAGGGGAGCAGTTCTTC CASSSALGEQFF
TRBJ1-4 . . TRBV28 TGTGCCAGCAGTTTAAGAGTAGCAACTAATGAAAAACTGTTTTTT CASSLRVATNEKLFF
TRBJ2-1 . TRBD2 TRBV6-6 TGTGCCAGCAGTTACGGGACTAGCGATAATGAGCAGTTCTTC CASSYGTSDNEQFF
TRBJ2-7 . . TRBV4-1 TGCGCCAGCAGCCAGTATGTGGGGCGCGACTACGAGCAGTACTTC CASSQYVGRDYEQYF
TRBJ1-2 few TRBD1 TRBV6-1 TGTGCCAGCAGTGAAGGGTGGGGACAGAGCTATGGCTACACCTTC CASSEGWGQSYGYTF
TRBJ1-5 . TRBD1 TRBV13 TGTGCCAGCAGCCAGGGACAGAGCAATCAGCCCCAGCATTTT CASSQGQSNQPQHF
TRBJ2-2 . . TRBV27 TGTGCCAGCAGTCCAAAATCCGTGGGCACCGGGGAGCTGTTTTTT CASSPKSVGTGELFF
TRBJ2-5 . . TRBV7-9 TGTGCCAGCAGCATCCTAAGGGAGACCCAGTACTTC CASSILRETQYF
TRBJ1-1 . . TRBV30 TGTGCCTGGAGTACGGAGAGGGTTGAGGCTTTCTTT CAWSTERVEAFF
TRBJ2-7 . . TRBV6-1 TGTGCCAGCCGGGCTCCCCTCTACGAGCAGTACTTC CASRAPLYEQYF
TRBJ2-7 few . TRBV25-1 TGTGCCAGCAGTGGGGCAGGGGGAGGCGAGCAGTACTTC CASSGAGGGEQYF
TRBJ2-5 . TRBD2 TRBV5-4 TGTGCCAGCAGCCCGACTAGCGGGAGGGAGACCCAGTACTTC CASSPTSGRETQYF
TRBJ2-1 . . TRBV7-8 TGTGCCAGCAGGGTCCTGAGTCCGACCTACAATGAGCAGTTCTTC CASRVLSPTYNEQFF
TRBJ2-1 . TRBD2 TRBV11-2 TGTGCCAGCAGCTTAGTGGGGGTAGCGGGAGGGCCTTACAATGAGCAGTTCTTC CASSLVGVAGGPYNEQFF
TRBJ1-2 . . TRBV27 TGTGCCAGCAGTCCCCATGGCGGGGAAGTTGGCTACACCTTC CASSPHGGEVGYTF
TRBJ2-7 . . TRBV7-8 TGTGCCAGCAGCCACCCCGGGCCGTCCTACGAGCAGTACTTC CASSHPGPSYEQYF
TRBJ1-2 few . TRBV6-6 TGTGCCAGCATGGGGACATTTTATGGCTACACCTTC CASMGTFYGYTF
TRBJ2-7 . . TRBV27 TGTGCCAGCAGAGGTGTAGACACAATCTACGAGCAGTACTTC CASRGVDTIYEQYF
TRBJ2-7 . . TRBV14 TGTGCCAGCAGTTCCGGCGGAGGCCAGCAGTACTTC CASSSGGGQQYF
TRBJ2-1 . TRBD1 TRBV5-1 TGCGCCAGCAGCTTGGTTGGGACAGGCCCCAATGAGCAGTTCTTC CASSLVGTGPNEQFF
TRBJ2-4 once TRBD2 TRBV19 TGTGCCAGTAGTATAACCCTAAGGACTAGCAAGGAAAACATTCAGTACTTC CASSITLRTSKENIQYF
TRBJ2-3 . TRBD2 TRBV7-6 TGTGCCAGCAGCCGAGGGACTAGCGGGAGGCCAGATACGCAGTATTTT CASSRGTSGRPDTQYF
TRBJ1-2 . . TRBV7-9 TGTGCCAGCAGCTTATTTGCGGGGAGCTACACCTTC CASSLFAGSYTF
TRBJ2-7 . . TRBV7-8 TGTGCCAGCAGCTCTTTGACAAGGCAGTACGAGCAGTACTTC CASSSLTRQYEQYF
TRBJ1-1 . . TRBV2 TGTGCCAGCAGTGAGTTTCCCCTCTCACGGGGGAACACTGAAGCTTTCTTT CASSEFPLSRGNTEAFF
TRBJ2-5 . TRBD1 TRBV28 TGTGCCAGCAGTAGGCCCGGGACAGGGGGTGAGACCCAGTACTTC CASSRPGTGGETQYF
TRBJ2-7 . TRBD1 TRBV14 TGTGCCAGCAGCCACCTGGGACAGTTCTACGAGCAGTACTTC CASSHLGQFYEQYF
TRBJ2-5 . TRBD2 TRBV5-1 TGCGCCAGCAGCTTGGACACTAGCGGGAGTGAGACCCAGTACTTC CASSLDTSGSETQYF
TRBJ1-3 . . TRBV9 TGTGCCAGCAGCGTCTTCCGAAACACCATATATTTT CASSVFRNTIYF
TRBJ2-5 few . TRBV25-1 TGTGCCAGCAGTGAATCAGAAGAGACCCAGTACTTC CASSESEETQYF
TRBJ2-2 . . TRBV11-2 TGTGCCAGCAGCTCCCTCTGGGCAGCGAACACCGGGGAGCTGTTTTTT CASSSLWAANTGELFF